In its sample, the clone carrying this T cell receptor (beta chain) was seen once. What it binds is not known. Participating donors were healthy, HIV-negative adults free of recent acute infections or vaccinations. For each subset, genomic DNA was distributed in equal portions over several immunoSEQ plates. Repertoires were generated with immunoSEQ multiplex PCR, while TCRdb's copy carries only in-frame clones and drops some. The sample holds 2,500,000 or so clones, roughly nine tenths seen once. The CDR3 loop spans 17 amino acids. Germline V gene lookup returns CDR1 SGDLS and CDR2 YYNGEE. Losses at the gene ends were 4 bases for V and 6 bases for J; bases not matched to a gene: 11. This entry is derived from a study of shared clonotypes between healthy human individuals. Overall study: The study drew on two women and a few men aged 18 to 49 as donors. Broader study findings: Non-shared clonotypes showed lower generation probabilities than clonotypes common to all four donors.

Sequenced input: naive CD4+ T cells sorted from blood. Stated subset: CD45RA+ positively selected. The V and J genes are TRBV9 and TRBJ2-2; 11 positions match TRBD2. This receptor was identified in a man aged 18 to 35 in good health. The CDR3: CASSPLRTSGQAGELFF. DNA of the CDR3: TGTGCCAGCAGCCCCCTCCGGACTAGCGGGCAGGCCGGGGAGCTGTTTTTT.